Below, 8 T cell receptor beta chains from the same sample are listed, as sequenced in a study of T cell responses to AZD1222 COVID-19 vaccine. The table came from immunoSEQ multiplex PCR; TCRdb's copy has only in-frame clones and leaves some out. Here the sample spans about 55,000 clones, 87% being singletons. The starting material was peripheral blood, obtained on day 0 of AZD1222 vaccination. Receptors were obtained from an adult in good health.

V is TRBV6-1 and J is TRBJ1-2, with D unclear. The germline gives CDR1 MNHNS, CDR2 SASEGT. This CDR3 spans 14 amino acids. Trimming took off 1 base at V and 8 bases at J, with 14 bases between the two ends. CDR3 DNA sequence: TGTGCCAGCAGTGAAGGTAGAGGGTCAGAAGGCTACACCTTC. Translating it yields CASSEGRGSEGYTF.

V gene TRBV10-2 combines with J gene TRBJ1-2, with 9 bases matching TRBD1. This CDR3 spans 14 amino acids. Germline V gene sequence: CDR1 WSHSY, CDR2 SAAADI. The V and J ends lost 6 bases and 3 bases, in that order; junction bases with no gene match: 5. In DNA form, the CDR3 reads TGCGCCAGCAGGACAACAGGGGGCCACTATGGCTACACCTTC. It specifies CASRTTGGHYGYTF.

The CDR3 DNA reads TGTGCCAGCAGTTTAAGGATGGTAGGCGGGGAGCTGTTTTTT. It translates to CASSLRMVGGELFF. This chain uses TRBV6-5 with TRBJ2-2; D remains ambiguous. Germline CDR1 is MNHEY and CDR2 is SVGAGI. Trimming left V 4 bases short and J 7 bases short, with 13 bases between. This CDR3 is 14 amino acids long.

This clone was picked up one time. The rearrangement uses TRBV7-8 and TRBJ2-2; D might be TRBD2 (5 bases). V dropped 5 bases and J dropped 3 bases, with 13 bases sitting between them. CDR1 and CDR2 (germline): SGHVS, FQNEAQ. This CDR3 has 15 amino acids. For the CDR3, the DNA is TGTGCCAGCAGCGCCGCGCCGGGGTACACCGGGGAGCTGTTTTTT. Translated: CASSAAPGYTGELFF. The variable domain in full, completed from reference TRBV7-8 and TRBJ2-2, reads GAGVSQSPRYKVAKRGQDVALRCDPISGHVSLFWYQQALGQGPEFLTYFQNEAQLDKSGLPSDRFFAERPEGSVSTLKIQRTQQEDSAVYLCASSAAPGYTGELFFGEGSRLTVL.

The chain joins TRBV7-3 to TRBJ2-5; 7 bases agree with TRBD1. Trimming cost V 4 bases and J 3 bases; bases outside gene matches: 8. The germline CDR1 and CDR2 sequences are SGHTA and FQGTGA. The CDR3 totals 15 residues. CDR3 loop: CASSYQEGTEETQYF. The DNA for the CDR3 is TGTGCCAGCAGCTACCAAGAGGGGACAGAAGAGACCCAGTACTTC.

This clone was counted between two and nine times. V is TRBV29-1 and J is TRBJ1-1; D is uncertain. V was pared by 4 bases and J by 0 bases, with 15 bases between. In germline, CDR1 is SQVTM, CDR2 ANQGSEA. The CDR3 has 15 amino acids. The CDR3 is CSVVRRGLMNTEAFF. CDR3 nucleotides: TGCAGCGTTGTGCGGAGAGGTCTCATGAACACTGAAGCTTTCTTT.

The rearrangement joins TRBV7-8 to TRBJ1-2; 7 bases line up with TRBD1. Germline values: CDR1 SGHVS, CDR2 FQNEAQ. V lost 5 bases and J lost 3; bases outside the gene matches: 3. The CDR3 totals 13 residues. CDR3 DNA sequence: TGTGCCAGCAGCAACAGGGGAGACTATGGCTACACCTTC. This encodes CASSNRGDYGYTF.

The rearrangement uses TRBV3-1 (or the pseudogene TRBV3-2) and TRBJ1-2, with D unclear. CDR1 is LGHDT and CDR2 is YNNKEL in the germline V gene (reference sequence). V gave up 4 bases and J gave up 1 base, with 7 bases separating them. The CDR3 consists of 13 residues. The CDR3 loop is CASSPDGNYGYTF. The CDR3 DNA reads as TGTGCCAGCAGCCCCGACGGTAACTATGGCTACACCTTC.